This T cell receptor (beta chain) was found in a study of blood T cells in healthy people across ages. At the level of the study: Per every two T cells, about one barcoded beta molecule was captured by template switching.

Together with a sample-barcoded 5' primer, a J-beta primer mix was included in a second PCR lasting roughly 6 to 12 cycles. TCRdb called the 5' RACE reads again in MiXCR, with one record for every CDR3 protein. The sample yields about 640,000 distinct CDR3 sequences, approximately 30% seen once. This clonotype was observed many times. The sequenced sample consisted of blood. This receptor was obtained from a woman aged 80 or older in good health.

This CDR3 is CASSLGILAGDTQYF. The CDR3 nucleotides read TGCGCCAGCAGCTTGGGGATCCTAGCGGGGGACACGCAGTATTTT. The chain has TRBV5-1 and TRBJ2-3, with 10 bases aligning to TRBD2. With V trimmed by 0 bases and J by 9 bases, 7 bases remained unmatched. Germline V CDR1 and CDR2: SGHRS, YFSETQ. This CDR3 has 15 amino acids.